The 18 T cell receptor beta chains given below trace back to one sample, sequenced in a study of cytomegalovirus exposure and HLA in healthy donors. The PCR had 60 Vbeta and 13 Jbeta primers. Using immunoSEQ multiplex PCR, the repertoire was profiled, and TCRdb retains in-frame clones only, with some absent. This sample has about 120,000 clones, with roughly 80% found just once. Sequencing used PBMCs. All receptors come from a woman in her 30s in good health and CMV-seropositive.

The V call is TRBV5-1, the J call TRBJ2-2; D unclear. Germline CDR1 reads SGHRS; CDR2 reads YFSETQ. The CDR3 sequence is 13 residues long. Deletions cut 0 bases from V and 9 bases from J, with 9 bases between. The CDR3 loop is CASSLGVPRELFF. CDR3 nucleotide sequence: TGCGCCAGCAGCTTGGGAGTACCGCGGGAGCTGTTTTTT.

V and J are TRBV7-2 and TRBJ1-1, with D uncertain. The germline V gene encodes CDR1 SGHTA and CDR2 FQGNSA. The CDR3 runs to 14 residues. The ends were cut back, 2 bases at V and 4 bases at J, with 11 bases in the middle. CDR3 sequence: CASSLSLGSTEAFF. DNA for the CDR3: TGTGCCAGCAGCTTAAGTCTGGGGAGCACTGAAGCTTTCTTT. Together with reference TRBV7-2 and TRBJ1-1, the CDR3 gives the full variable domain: GAGVSQSPSNKVTEKGKDVELRCDPISGHTALYWYRQSLGQGLEFLIYFQGNSAPDKSGLPSDRFSAERTGGSVSTLTIQRTQQEDSAVYLCASSLSLGSTEAFFGQGTRLTVV.

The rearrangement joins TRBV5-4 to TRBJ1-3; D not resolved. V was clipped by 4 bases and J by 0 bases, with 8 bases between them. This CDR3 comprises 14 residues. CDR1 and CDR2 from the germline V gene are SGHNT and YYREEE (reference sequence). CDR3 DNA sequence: TGTGCCAGCAGCGCCCGGGACTCTGGAAACACCATATATTTT. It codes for CASSARDSGNTIYF.

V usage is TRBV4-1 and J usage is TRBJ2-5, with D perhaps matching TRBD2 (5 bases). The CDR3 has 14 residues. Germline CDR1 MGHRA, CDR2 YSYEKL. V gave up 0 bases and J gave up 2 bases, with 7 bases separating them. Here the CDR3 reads CASSQDTGQETQYF. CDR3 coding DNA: TGCGCCAGCAGCCAAGACACGGGGCAAGAGACCCAGTACTTC.

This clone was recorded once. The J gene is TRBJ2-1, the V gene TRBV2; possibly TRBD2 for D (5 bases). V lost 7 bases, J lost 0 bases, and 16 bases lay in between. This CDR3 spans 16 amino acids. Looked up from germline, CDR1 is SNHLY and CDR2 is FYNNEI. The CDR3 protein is CASIQRLMSSYNEQFF. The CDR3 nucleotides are TGTGCCAGCATCCAGCGGCTTATGAGCTCCTACAATGAGCAGTTCTTC.

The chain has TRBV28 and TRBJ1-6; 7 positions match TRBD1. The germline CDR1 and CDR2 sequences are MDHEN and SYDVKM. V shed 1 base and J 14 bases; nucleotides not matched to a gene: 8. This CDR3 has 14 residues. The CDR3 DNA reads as TGTGCCAGCAGTTTATCTAACAGGGGCAGAACCCTCCACTTT. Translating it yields CASSLSNRGRTLHF.

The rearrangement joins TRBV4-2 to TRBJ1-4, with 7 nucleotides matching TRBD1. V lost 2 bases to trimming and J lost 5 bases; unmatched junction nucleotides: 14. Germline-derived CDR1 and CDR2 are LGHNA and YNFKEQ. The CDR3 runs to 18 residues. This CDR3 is CASSQKRGTEEENEKLFF. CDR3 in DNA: TGTGCCAGCAGCCAAAAGAGGGGGACAGAGGAGGAGAATGAAAAACTGTTTTTT.

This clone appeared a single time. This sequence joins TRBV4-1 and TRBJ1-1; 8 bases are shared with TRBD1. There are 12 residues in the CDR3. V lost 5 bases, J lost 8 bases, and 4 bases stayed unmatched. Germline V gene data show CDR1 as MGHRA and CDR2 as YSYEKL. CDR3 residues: CASSTRTGEAFF. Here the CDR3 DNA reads TGCGCCAGCAGCACCCGGACAGGGGAAGCTTTCTTT.

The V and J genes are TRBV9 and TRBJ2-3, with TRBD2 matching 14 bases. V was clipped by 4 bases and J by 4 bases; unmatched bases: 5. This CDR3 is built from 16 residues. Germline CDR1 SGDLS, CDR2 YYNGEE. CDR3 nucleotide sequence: TGTGCCAGCAGCCTTCGACTAGCGGGGGGGCCAGATACGCAGTATTTT. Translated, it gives CASSLRLAGGPDTQYF.

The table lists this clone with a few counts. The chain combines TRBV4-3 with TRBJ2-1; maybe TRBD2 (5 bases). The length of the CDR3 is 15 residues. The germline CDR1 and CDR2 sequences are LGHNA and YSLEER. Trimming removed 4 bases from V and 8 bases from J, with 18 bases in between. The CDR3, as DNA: TGCGCCAGCAGCCCCGAGGGTCATCATGGGGATGAGCAGTTCTTC. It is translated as CASSPEGHHGDEQFF.

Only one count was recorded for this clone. The CDR3 bases are TGTGCCAGCAGCGTTTCAGGGGGAATGTCGGACACCATATATTTT. It encodes CASSVSGGMSDTIYF. The genes are TRBV9 and TRBJ1-3, with TRBD1 matching over 7 bases. The V and J ends lost 2 bases and 8 bases, in that order; junction bases with no gene match: 10. CDR3 length: 15 residues. The germline gives CDR1 SGDLS, CDR2 YYNGEE.

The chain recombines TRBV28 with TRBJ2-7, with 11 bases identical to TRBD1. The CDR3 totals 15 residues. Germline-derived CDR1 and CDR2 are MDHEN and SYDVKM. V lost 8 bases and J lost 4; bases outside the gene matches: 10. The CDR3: CASSLAGQGGYEQYF. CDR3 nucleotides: TGTGCCAGCTCTCTGGCGGGACAGGGGGGATACGAGCAGTACTTC.

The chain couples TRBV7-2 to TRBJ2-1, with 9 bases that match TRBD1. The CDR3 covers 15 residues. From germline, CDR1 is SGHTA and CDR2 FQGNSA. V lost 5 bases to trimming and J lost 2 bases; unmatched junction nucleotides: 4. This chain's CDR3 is CASSPRQGAYNEQFF. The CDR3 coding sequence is TGTGCCAGCAGCCCCCGACAGGGGGCCTACAATGAGCAGTTCTTC.

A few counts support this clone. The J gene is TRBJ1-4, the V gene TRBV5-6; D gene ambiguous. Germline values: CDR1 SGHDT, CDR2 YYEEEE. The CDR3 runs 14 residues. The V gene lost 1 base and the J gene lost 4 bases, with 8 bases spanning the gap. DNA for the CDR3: TGTGCCAGCAGCTTGACCGGGAATAATGAAAAACTGTTTTTT. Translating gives CASSLTGNNEKLFF.

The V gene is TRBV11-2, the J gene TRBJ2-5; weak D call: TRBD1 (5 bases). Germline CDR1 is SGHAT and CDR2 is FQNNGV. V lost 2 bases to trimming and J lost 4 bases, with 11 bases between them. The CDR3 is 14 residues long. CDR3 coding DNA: TGTGCCAGCAGCTTACTAATAGACAGAGAGACCCAGTACTTC. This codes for CASSLLIDRETQYF.

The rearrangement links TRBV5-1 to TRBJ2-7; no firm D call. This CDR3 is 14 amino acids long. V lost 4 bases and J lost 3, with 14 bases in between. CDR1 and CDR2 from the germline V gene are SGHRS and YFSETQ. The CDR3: CASSPLLSNYEQYF. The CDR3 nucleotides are TGCGCCAGCAGCCCCCTTCTAAGCAACTACGAGCAGTACTTC.

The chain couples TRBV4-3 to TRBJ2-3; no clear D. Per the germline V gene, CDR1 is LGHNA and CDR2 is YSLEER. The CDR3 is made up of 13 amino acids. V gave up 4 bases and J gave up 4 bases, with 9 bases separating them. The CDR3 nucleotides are TGCGCCAGCAGCCCACAGTGGGCAGATACGCAGTATTTT. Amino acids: CASSPQWADTQYF.

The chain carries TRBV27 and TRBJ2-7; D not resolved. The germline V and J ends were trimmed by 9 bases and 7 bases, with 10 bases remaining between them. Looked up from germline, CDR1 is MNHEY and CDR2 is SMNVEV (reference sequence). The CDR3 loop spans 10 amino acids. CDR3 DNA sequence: TGTGCCAGACGATTCTATGAGCAGTACTTC. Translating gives CARRFYEQYF.